The rows below give T cell receptor beta chains drawn from one sample of a study of T cell responses to AZD1222 COVID-19 vaccine. TCRdb's table, derived via immunoSEQ multiplex PCR, lists solely in-frame clones and lacks some. The sample has around 140,000 clones; around nine tenths are singletons. Specimen: peripheral blood, collected on day 0 of AZD1222 vaccination. These receptor sequences come from an adult in good health. The conserved cysteine and the conserved F or W are not part of the CDR3 here.

V: TRBV21-1; J: TRBJ2-1; CDR3: ASSKGRGSSYNEQF
V: TRBV6-1; J: TRBJ2-5; CDR3: ASSESVSGGPVGGETQY
V: TRBV10-3; J: TRBJ2-7; CDR3: AIRDGTSGEHEQY
V: TRBV6-6; J: TRBJ1-2; CDR3: ASSVGDLYGYT
V: TRBV18; J: TRBJ2-5; CDR3: ASSAGETQY
V: TRBV27; J: TRBJ1-5; CDR3: ASRSGRIGGGIYNQPQH
V: TRBV7-9; J: TRBJ2-1; CDR3: ASSLGAGTSTRLNEQF
V: TRBV7-9; J: TRBJ2-5; CDR3: ASSLDQVQETQY
V: TRBV5-4; J: TRBJ1-2; CDR3: ASSGGDGMAGT
V: TRBV4-1; J: TRBJ1-1; CDR3: ASSQDGRGREAF
V: TRBV3-1/TRBV3-2; J: TRBJ1-5; CDR3: ASSQGGHSNQPQH
V: TRBV3-1/TRBV3-2; J: TRBJ2-2; CDR3: ASSQTNTGELF
V: TRBV2; J: TRBJ2-3; CDR3: ASSNGLATDTQY
V: TRBV6-5; J: TRBJ1-1; CDR3: ASSYLQGYTEAF
V: TRBV4-3; J: TRBJ1-3; CDR3: ASSRGTAISGNTIY
V: TRBV4-3; J: TRBJ1-2; CDR3: ASSQDRWVAGGYT
V: TRBV29-1; J: TRBJ2-5; CDR3: SVGGGETQY
V: TRBV2; J: TRBJ1-1; CDR3: ASSGEVVMNTEAF
V: TRBV5-4; J: TRBJ1-1; CDR3: ASSWRREVNTEAF
V: TRBV19; J: TRBJ1-1; CDR3: ASSIDRTPNTEAF
V: TRBV11-2; J: TRBJ1-1; CDR3: ASSLDQGMNTEAF
V: TRBV10-1; J: TRBJ1-5; CDR3: ASSERRMEPQH
V: TRBV18; J: TRBJ2-1; CDR3: ASSSYQGGLEQF
V: TRBV6-5; J: TRBJ2-2; CDR3: ASTEDNTGELF
V: TRBV9; J: TRBJ1-1; CDR3: ASSVGGLMNTEAF
V: TRBV27; J: TRBJ1-1; CDR3: ASSLGANTEAF
V: TRBV5-6; J: TRBJ2-5; CDR3: ASSFLQGGETQY
V: TRBV5-1; J: TRBJ1-2; CDR3: ASSLEGVGGYT